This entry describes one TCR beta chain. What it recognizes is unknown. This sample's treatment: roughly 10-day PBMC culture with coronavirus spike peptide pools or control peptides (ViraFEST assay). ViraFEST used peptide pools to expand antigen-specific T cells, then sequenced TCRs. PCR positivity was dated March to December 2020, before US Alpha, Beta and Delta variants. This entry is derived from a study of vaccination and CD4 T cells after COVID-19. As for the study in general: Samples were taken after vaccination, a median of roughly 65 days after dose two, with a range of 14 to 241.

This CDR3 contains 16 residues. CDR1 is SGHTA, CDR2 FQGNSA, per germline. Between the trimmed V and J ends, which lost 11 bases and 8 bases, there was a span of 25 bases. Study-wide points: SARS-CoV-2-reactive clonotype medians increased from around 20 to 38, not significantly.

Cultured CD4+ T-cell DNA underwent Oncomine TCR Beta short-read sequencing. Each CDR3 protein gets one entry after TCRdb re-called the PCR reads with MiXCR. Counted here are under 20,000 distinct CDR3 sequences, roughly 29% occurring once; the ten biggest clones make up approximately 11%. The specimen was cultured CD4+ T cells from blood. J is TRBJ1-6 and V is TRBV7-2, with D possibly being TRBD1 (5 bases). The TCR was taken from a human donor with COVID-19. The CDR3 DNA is TGTGCCTCCTCCTTAGGGTATTCAGGGAGAGATTCACCCCTCCACTTT. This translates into CASSLGYSGRDSPLHF.